The clone carrying this TCR beta chain was detected once. The data were obtained in a study of PD-1 blockade in mismatch repair-deficient tumors. Clones were read by immunoSEQ multiplex PCR, and TCRdb kept only the in-frame ones, dropping some. Found here are approximately 120,000 clones, approximately 90% of them singletons; the top ten hold approximately 15%. This CDR3 comprises 15 residues. V shed 1 base and J shed 5 bases, with 15 bases lying between them. The germline V gene encodes CDR1 MNHEY and CDR2 SMNVEV (reference sequence). Three pembrolizumab responders had their TCRs sequenced. The rearrangement joins TRBV27 to TRBJ2-7, with D unresolved. The TCR originated in an adult with mismatch repair-deficient cancer. The sample consisted of peripheral blood, taken 44 weeks after starting pembrolizumab. CDR3: CASSLWAAKADEQYF. In nucleotides, the CDR3 is TGTGCCAGCAGTTTATGGGCCGCAAAAGCAGACGAGCAGTACTTC.